This T cell receptor beta chain was sequenced in a study of T cell changes during pregnancy in multiple sclerosis. Generated by immunoSEQ multiplex PCR, the TCRdb table keeps only in-frame clones and is missing some. The table lists approximately 52,000 clones, about 90% of them singletons. Germline V lookup: CDR1 SGHNT, CDR2 YYREEE (reference sequence). Trimming removed 4 bases from V and 5 bases from J; junction bases left unmatched: 9. The CDR3 sequence is 17 residues long. The TCR sequence derives from a female donor with multiple sclerosis, enrolled in a pregnancy study. The sample in question was CD4+ T cells from peripheral blood mononuclear cells, obtained after pregnancy. The J gene is TRBJ2-7, the V gene TRBV5-4, with 16 positions matching TRBD2. The DNA of the CDR3 is TGTGCCAGCAGCCCAACCGTCGGGACTAGCGGGAGGGACGAGCAGTACTTC. This gives the protein CASSPTVGTSGRDEQYF.